Here is one T cell receptor beta chain with its context. The target antigen is unknown. The sample comes from a study of early T cells in non-severe SARS-CoV-2 infection. Study outcomes and limitations: Anti-spike CD8 responses were favored by VDJdb matching, which missed private and CD4 specificities.

Trimming stripped 2 bases from V and 6 bases from J, with 4 bases between. Germline V gene sequence: CDR1 SGHAT, CDR2 FQNNGV. The CDR3 is 12 amino acids. Attached unique molecular identifiers marked individual cDNA molecules. TCRdb itself ran the 5' RACE reads through MiXCR, one entry per CDR3 protein. In the table there are tens of thousands of distinct CDR3 sequences, approximately 15% of which are singletons. J is TRBJ2-2 and V is TRBV11-2; D not resolved. The specimen was whole blood. This TCR came from an adult who was a healthcare worker with PCR-confirmed SARS-CoV-2 infection or an uninfected control (not recorded which). The CDR3 sequence: CASSLTAGELFF. DNA for the CDR3: TGTGCCAGCAGCTTAACGGCCGGGGAGCTGTTTTTT.